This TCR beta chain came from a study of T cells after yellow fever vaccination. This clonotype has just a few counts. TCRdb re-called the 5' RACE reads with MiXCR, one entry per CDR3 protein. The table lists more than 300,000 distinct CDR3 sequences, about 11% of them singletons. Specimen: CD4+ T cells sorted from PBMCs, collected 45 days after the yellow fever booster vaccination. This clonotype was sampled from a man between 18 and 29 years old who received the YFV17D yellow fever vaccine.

The CDR3 DNA reads as TGTGCCAGCAGTTTGGTTCCCAGTTACTATGGCTACACCTTC. Translation gives CASSLVPSYYGYTF. The chain joins TRBV12-3 or TRBV12-4 to TRBJ1-2; D is unresolved. Trimming pared 3 bases from V and 3 bases from J, leaving 11 bases between. The CDR3 length is 14 residues.